This T cell receptor (beta chain) was obtained from a study of shared T cell receptors in the human thymus. The repertoire was sequenced with immunoSEQ multiplex PCR; TCRdb's copy has only in-frame clones and lacks some. The sample consists of about 730,000 clones, 80% to 90% of them appearing once. In germline, CDR1 is SSHAT, CDR2 FNYEAQ (reference sequence). The CDR3 is 15 residues long. In the case of this clone: Mismatch with germline at one junction end may stem from a read error.

These data were also reused for a study on human thymus T cells.

The sequenced material came from thymocytes. The chain employs TRBV7-7 and TRBJ2-2; 10 nucleotides align to TRBD2. This receptor was obtained from a girl under three years old with a congenital heart defect. The CDR3 sequence: CASSLGTSEAGELFF. The CDR3 nucleotides read TGTGCTAGCAGCTTAGGGACTAGCGAAGCCGGGGAGCTGTTTTTT.